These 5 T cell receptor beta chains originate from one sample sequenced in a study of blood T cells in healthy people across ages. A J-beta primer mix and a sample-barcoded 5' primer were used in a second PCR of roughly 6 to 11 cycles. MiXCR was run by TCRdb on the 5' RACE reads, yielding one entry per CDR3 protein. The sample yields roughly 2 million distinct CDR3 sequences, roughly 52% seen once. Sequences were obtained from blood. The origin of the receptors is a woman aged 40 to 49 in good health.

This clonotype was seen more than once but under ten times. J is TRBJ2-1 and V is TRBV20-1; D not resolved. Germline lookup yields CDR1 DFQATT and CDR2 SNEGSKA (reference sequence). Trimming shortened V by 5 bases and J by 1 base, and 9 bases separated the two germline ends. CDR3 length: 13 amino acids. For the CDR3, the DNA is TGCAGTGCTCCGATCTCATCCTACAATGAGCAGTTCTTC. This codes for CSAPISSYNEQFF.

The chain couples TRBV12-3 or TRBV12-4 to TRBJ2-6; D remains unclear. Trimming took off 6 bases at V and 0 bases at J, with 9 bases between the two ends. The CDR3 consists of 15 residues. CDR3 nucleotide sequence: TGTGCCAGCAGCCCCCAGACCTCTGGGGCCAACGTCCTGACTTTC. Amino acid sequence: CASSPQTSGANVLTF.

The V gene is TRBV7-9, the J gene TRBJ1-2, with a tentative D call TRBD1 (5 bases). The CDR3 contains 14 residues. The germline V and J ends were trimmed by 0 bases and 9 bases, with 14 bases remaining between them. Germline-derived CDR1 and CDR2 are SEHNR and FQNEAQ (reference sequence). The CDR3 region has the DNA TGTGCCAGCAGCTTAGCACAGGTGACCGGGTGCTACACCTTC. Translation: CASSLAQVTGCYTF. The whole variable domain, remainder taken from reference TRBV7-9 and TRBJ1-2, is DTGVSQNPRHKITKRGQNVTFRCDPISEHNRLYWYRQTLGQGPEFLTYFQNEAQLEKSRLLSDRFSAERPKGSFSTLEIQRTEQGDSAMYLCASSLAQVTGCYTFGSGTRLTVV.

CDR3 DNA sequence: TGTGCCAGCACTAGAAGGCAGGGGAATTGGGATAATTCACCCCTCCACTTT. Translating it yields CASTRRQGNWDNSPLHF. This chain connects TRBV13 to TRBJ1-6; a possible D gene is TRBD1 (6 bases). This CDR3 is built from 17 residues. Germline V gene sequence: CDR1 PRHDT, CDR2 FYEKMQ (reference sequence). Trimming pared 7 bases from V and 5 bases from J, leaving 21 bases between.

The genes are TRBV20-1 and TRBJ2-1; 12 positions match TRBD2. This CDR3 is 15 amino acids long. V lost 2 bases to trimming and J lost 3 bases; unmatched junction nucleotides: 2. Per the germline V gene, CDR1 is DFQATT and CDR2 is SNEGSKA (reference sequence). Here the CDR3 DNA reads TGCAGTGCTAGATCGGGACTAGCGGGCTACAATGAGCAGTTCTTC. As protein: CSARSGLAGYNEQFF.